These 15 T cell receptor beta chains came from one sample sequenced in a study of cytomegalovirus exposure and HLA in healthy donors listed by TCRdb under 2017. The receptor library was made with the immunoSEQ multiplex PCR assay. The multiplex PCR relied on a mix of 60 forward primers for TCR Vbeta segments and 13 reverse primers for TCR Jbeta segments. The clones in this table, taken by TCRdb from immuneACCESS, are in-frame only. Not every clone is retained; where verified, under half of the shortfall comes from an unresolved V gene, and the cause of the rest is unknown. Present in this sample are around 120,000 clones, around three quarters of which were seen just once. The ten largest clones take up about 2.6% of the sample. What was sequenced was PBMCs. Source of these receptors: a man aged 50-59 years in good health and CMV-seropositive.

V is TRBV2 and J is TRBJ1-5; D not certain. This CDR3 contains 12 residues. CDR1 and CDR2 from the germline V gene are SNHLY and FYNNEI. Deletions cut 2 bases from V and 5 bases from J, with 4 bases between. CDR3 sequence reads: CASSELHQPQHF. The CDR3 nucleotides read TGTGCCAGCAGTGAACTTCATCAGCCCCAGCATTTT.

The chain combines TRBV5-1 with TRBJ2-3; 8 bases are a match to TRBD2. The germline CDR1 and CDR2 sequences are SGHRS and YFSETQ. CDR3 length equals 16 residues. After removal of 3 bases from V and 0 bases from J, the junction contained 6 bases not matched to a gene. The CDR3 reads CASSSSGGLSTDTQYF. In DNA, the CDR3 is TGCGCCAGCAGCTCAAGCGGGGGCCTTAGCACAGATACGCAGTATTTT.

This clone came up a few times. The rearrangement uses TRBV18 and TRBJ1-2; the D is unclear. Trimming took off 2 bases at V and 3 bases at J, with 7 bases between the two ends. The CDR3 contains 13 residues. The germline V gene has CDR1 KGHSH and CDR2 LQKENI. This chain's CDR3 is CASSPGSDYGYTF. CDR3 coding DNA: TGTGCCAGCTCACCAGGGAGTGACTATGGCTACACCTTC.

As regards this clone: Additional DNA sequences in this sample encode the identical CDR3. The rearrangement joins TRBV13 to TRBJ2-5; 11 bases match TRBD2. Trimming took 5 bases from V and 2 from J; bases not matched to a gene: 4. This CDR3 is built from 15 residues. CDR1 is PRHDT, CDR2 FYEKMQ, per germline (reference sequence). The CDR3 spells CASSLRLAGQETQYF. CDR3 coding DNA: TGTGCCAGCAGCCTTCGACTAGCGGGGCAAGAGACCCAGTACTTC.

CDR3 coding DNA: TGTGCCAGCATTACAGGGGTAGCAGCGGATACGCAGTATTTT. Translation gives CASITGVAADTQYF. The chain carries TRBV7-2 and TRBJ2-3, with TRBD1 matching 7 bases. The CDR3 has 14 amino acids. Losses at the gene ends were 7 bases for V and 6 bases for J; bases not matched to a gene: 10. Germline-derived CDR1 and CDR2 are SGHTA and FQGNSA.

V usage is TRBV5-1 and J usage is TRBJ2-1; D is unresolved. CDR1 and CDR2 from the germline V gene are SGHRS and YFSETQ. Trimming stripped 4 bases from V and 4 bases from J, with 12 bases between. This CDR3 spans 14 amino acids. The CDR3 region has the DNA TGCGCCAGCAGCCCTATTTTACTTTACAATGAGCAGTTCTTC. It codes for CASSPILLYNEQFF.

For the CDR3, the DNA is TGCGCCAGCAGCTTGGCAATGCTTAGCGTCAGCACAGATACGCAGTATTTT. This translates into CASSLAMLSVSTDTQYF. V and J are TRBV5-1 and TRBJ2-3; perhaps TRBD2 as D (5 bases). V was clipped by 0 bases and J by 0 bases, with 14 bases between them. CDR1 and CDR2 (germline): SGHRS, YFSETQ. The CDR3 length is 17 residues. Full variable domain (rest looked up from reference TRBV5-1 and TRBJ2-3): KAGVTQTPRYLIKTRGQQVTLSCSPISGHRSVSWYQQTPGQGLQFLFEYFSETQRNKGNFPGRFSGRQFSNSRSEMNVSTLELGDSALYLCASSLAMLSVSTDTQYFGPGTRLTVL.

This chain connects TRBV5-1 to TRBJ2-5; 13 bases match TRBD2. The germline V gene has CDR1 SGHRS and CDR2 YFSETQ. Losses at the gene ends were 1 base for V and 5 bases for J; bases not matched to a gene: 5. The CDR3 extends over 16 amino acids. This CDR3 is CASSLPGLAGLETQYF. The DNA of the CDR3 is TGCGCCAGCAGCTTGCCGGGACTAGCGGGGTTGGAGACCCAGTACTTC.

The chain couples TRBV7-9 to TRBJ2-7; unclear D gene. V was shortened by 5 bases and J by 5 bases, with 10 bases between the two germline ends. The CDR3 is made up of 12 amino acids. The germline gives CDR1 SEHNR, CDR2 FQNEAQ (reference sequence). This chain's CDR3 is CASSVPTDEQYF. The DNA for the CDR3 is TGTGCCAGCAGCGTACCAACGGACGAGCAGTACTTC. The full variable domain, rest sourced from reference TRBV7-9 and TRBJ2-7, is DTGVSQNPRHKITKRGQNVTFRCDPISEHNRLYWYRQTLGQGPEFLTYFQNEAQLEKSRLLSDRFSAERPKGSFSTLEIQRTEQGDSAMYLCASSVPTDEQYFGPGTRLTVT.

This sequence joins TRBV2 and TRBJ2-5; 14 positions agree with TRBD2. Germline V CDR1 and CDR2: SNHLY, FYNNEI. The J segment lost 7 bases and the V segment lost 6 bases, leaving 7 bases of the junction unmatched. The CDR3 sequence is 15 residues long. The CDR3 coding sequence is TGTGCCAGCAGGACGACTAGCGGGGGGGAGGGGACCCAGTACTTC. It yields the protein CASRTTSGGEGTQYF. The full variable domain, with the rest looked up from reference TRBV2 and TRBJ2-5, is EPEVTQTPSHQVTQMGQEVILRCVPISNHLYFYWYRQILGQKVEFLVSFYNNEISEKSEIFDDQFSVERPDGSNFTLKIRSTKLEDSAMYFCASRTTSGGEGTQYFGPGTRLLVL.

The DNA of the CDR3 is TGTGCCAGCAGTCCAGACTTTGCCATCGATACGCAGTATTTT. This encodes CASSPDFAIDTQYF. The chain links TRBV6-5 to TRBJ2-3; D gene ambiguous. The ends were cut back, 5 bases at V and 6 bases at J, with 15 bases in the middle. The CDR3 runs to 14 residues. Per germline, CDR1 MNHEY and CDR2 SVGAGI.

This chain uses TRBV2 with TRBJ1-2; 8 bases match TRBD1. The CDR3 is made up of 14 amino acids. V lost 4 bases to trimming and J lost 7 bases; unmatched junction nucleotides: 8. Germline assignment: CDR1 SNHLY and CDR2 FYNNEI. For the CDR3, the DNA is TGTGCCAGCAGTGCCCTTACAGGGGGAGGTGGCTACACCTTC. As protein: CASSALTGGGGYTF.

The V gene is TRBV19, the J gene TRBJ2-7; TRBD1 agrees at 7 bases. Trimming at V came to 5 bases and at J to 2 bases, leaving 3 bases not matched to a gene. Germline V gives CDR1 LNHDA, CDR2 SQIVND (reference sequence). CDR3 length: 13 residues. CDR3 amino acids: CASSGDRAYEQYF. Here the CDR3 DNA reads TGTGCCAGTAGTGGTGACAGGGCCTACGAGCAGTACTTC.

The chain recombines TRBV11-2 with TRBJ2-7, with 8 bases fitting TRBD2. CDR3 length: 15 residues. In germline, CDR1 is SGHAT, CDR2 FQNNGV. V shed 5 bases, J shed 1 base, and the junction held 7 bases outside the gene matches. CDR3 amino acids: CASSPRTSRSYEQYF. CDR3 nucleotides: TGTGCCAGCAGCCCAAGGACTAGCAGGTCCTACGAGCAGTACTTC.

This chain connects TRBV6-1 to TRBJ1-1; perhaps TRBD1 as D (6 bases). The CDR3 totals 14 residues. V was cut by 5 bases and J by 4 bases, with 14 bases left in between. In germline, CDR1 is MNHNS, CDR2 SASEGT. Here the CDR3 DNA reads TGTGCCAGCAGTTCCCGGGAGGGGGTCACTGAAGCTTTCTTT. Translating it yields CASSSREGVTEAFF.